The 13 T cell receptor beta chains below come from one sample, sequenced in a study of T cell repertoires in cytomegalovirus infection. TCRdb reprocessed the reads with MiXCR, giving one entry per CDR3 protein. This table has more than 250,000 distinct CDR3 sequences, just under 25% appearing once. Antigen specificity for these receptors is unknown. Material: cultured PBMCs, obtained from culture after CMV antigen stimulation. These receptors came from a human donor in good health (CMV status not recorded). Some clones in this sample may be carry-over from other donors' samples.

The J gene is TRBJ2-7, the V gene TRBV5-4; 7 bases are a match to TRBD2. V dropped 4 bases and J dropped 3; count of bases not matched to a gene: 10. The CDR3 is 15 residues long. CDR1 is SGHNT, CDR2 YYREEE, per germline (reference sequence). The CDR3 sequence is CASSHGGGDGYEQYV. The CDR3 nucleotides are TGTGCCAGCAGCCACGGTGGGGGGGATGGCTACGAGCAGTACGTC.

This rearrangement joins TRBV7-8 to TRBJ2-3; D gene uncertain. V dropped 7 bases and J dropped 0 bases, with 5 bases sitting between them. CDR1 and CDR2 from the germline V gene are SGHVS and FQNEAQ. The CDR3 spans 12 residues. The CDR3 sequence: CASMSSTDTQYF. The CDR3 DNA follows: TGTGCCAGCATGTCTAGCACAGATACGCAGTATTTT.

The J gene is TRBJ2-5, the V gene TRBV12-3 or TRBV12-4; tentatively, D is TRBD2 (5 bases). This CDR3 region has 14 residues. Trimming removed 7 bases from V and 1 base from J, with 13 bases in between. CDR3 DNA sequence: TGTGCCAGCACACAGACGGGATTCCAAGAGACCCAGTACTTC. It yields the protein CASTQTGFQETQYF.

In its sample, this clonotype was seen a few times. This chain links TRBV4-3 with TRBJ2-3, with D uncertain. The germline V gene encodes CDR1 LGHNA and CDR2 YSLEER. This CDR3 has 16 amino acids. V was pared by 1 base and J by 4 bases, with 15 bases between. Here the CDR3 DNA reads TGCGCCAGCAGCCAAGCGTATGAAAGAGCGTCAGATACGCAGTATTTT. Translated: CASSQAYERASDTQYF.

The V gene is TRBV10-3, the J gene TRBJ1-2, with 9 nucleotides matching TRBD1. CDR3 length: 14 residues. Looked up from germline, CDR1 is ENHRY and CDR2 is SYGVKD. V shed 3 bases, J shed 8 bases, and the junction held 7 bases outside the gene matches. The CDR3 is CAISDVQGAGGYTF. The CDR3 nucleotides are TGTGCCATCAGTGATGTACAGGGGGCTGGCGGCTACACCTTC.

This clonotype was found a few times. The chain joins TRBV28 to TRBJ2-5; D uncertain. There are 12 residues in the CDR3. Looked up from germline, CDR1 is MDHEN and CDR2 is SYDVKM. V lost 4 bases, J lost 6 bases, and 9 bases lay in between. CDR3 amino acids: CASSSTRKTQYF. In DNA, the CDR3 is TGTGCCAGCAGTTCCACCCGAAAGACCCAGTACTTC. Full variable domain (rest looked up from reference TRBV28 and TRBJ2-5): DVKVTQSSRYLVKRTGEKVFLECVQDMDHENMFWYRQDPGLGLRLIYFSYDVKMKEKGDIPEGYSVSREKKERFSLILESASTNQTSMYLCASSSTRKTQYFGPGTRLLVL.

The gene calls are TRBV7-6 and TRBJ1-5; 7 nucleotides agree with TRBD1. The CDR3 is 14 amino acids. Per the germline V gene, CDR1 is SGHVS and CDR2 is FNYEAQ. Trimming cost V 2 bases and J 6 bases; bases outside gene matches: 4. CDR3 region: CASSLSTGAQPQHF. The CDR3 DNA reads TGTGCCAGCAGCTTAAGTACAGGGGCTCAGCCCCAGCATTTT. Using reference TRBV7-6 and TRBJ1-5 for the parts outside the CDR3, the full variable domain is GAGVSQSPRYKVTKRGQDVALRCDPISGHVSLYWYRQALGQGPEFLTYFNYEAQQDKSGLPNDRFSAERPEGSISTLTIQRTEQRDSAMYRCASSLSTGAQPQHFGDGTRLSIL.

V gene TRBV19 combines with J gene TRBJ2-1, with 11 positions matching TRBD2. The CDR3 has 17 residues. Germline CDR1 reads LNHDA; CDR2 reads SQIVND (reference sequence). V lost 4 bases and J lost 10; bases outside the gene matches: 15. Here the CDR3 DNA reads TGTGCCAGTAGTACCCTAGGTAGCGGGAGGGCTGAGGGCGAGCAGTTCTTC. Protein sequence: CASSTLGSGRAEGEQFF.

This chain links TRBV23-1 with TRBJ2-7; the D gene could be TRBD1 or TRBD2 (5 bases each). TRBV23-1 has ORF status, its function being uncertain. This CDR3 spans 15 amino acids. Trimming shortened V by 0 bases and J by 3 bases, and 12 bases separated the two germline ends. The CDR3 reads CASSQSKGPLYEQYF. In nucleotides, the CDR3 is TGCGCCAGCAGTCAATCGAAGGGACCTCTCTACGAGCAGTACTTC.

The chain has TRBV12-3 or TRBV12-4 and TRBJ1-2; a possible D gene is TRBD1 (5 bases). The CDR3 has 14 residues. Trimming pared 2 bases from V and 8 bases from J, leaving 15 bases between. The CDR3 loop is CASSLIGRVRGYTF. CDR3 DNA: TGTGCCAGCAGTTTAATCGGCAGGGTTAGAGGCTACACCTTC.

This clonotype occurred many times. This chain joins TRBV6-9 and TRBJ2-2; 12 bases map to TRBD1. CDR3 size: 17 residues. The V gene's germline CDR1 is MNHGY and CDR2 SVAAGI. Losses at the gene ends were 11 bases for V and 4 bases for J; bases not matched to a gene: 14. Here the CDR3 DNA reads TGTGCCCTTCCGTTGGGACAGGGGGCGAAGCCCACCGGGGAGCTGTTTTTT. Translating gives CALPLGQGAKPTGELFF.

This clonotype was counted at least ten times. CDR3 residues: CASSFQAGDEQYV. The CDR3, as DNA: TGTGCCAGCAGCTTTCAAGCGGGAGACGAGCAGTACGTC. The chain has TRBV7-2 and TRBJ2-7; the match to TRBD2 covers 8 bases. Losses at the gene ends were 3 bases for V and 5 bases for J; bases not matched to a gene: 3. Germline V CDR1 and CDR2: SGHTA, FQGNSA. The CDR3 is 13 amino acids.

Ten or more counts support this clonotype. The chain recombines TRBV7-2 with TRBJ2-1; D is possibly TRBD2 (5 bases). CDR3 length equals 13 residues. Per germline, CDR1 SGHTA and CDR2 FQGNSA. Trimming removed 5 bases at V and 8 bases at J, with 13 bases between. CDR3 in amino acids: CASSPPLVDEQFF. CDR3 nucleotides: TGTGCCAGCAGCCCTCCACTAGTCGATGAGCAGTTCTTC.